The 15 T cell receptor beta chains given below trace back to one sample, sequenced in a study of T cell responses to AZD1222 COVID-19 vaccine. Measured with immunoSEQ multiplex PCR; TCRdb has only the in-frame clones, and not every one. The data contain more than 90,000 clones, about nine tenths of them singletons. Material: peripheral blood, obtained on day 0 of AZD1222 vaccination. The origin of the receptors is an adult in good health.

The rearrangement links TRBV7-9 to TRBJ1-1; 9 bases agree with TRBD1. This CDR3 spans 15 amino acids. CDR1 and CDR2 (germline): SEHNR, FQNEAQ (reference sequence). V shed 5 bases, J shed 5 bases, and the junction held 9 bases outside the gene matches. In DNA form, the CDR3 reads TGTGCCAGCAGCATCGGACAGGGGCGTGATACTGAAGCTTTCTTT. Protein product: CASSIGQGRDTEAFF.

The V call is TRBV5-1, the J call TRBJ1-5; D unresolved. The V and J ends lost 0 bases and 5 bases respectively, with 9 bases between them. This CDR3 is 14 amino acids long. Germline loops: CDR1 SGHRS, CDR2 YFSETQ. CDR3 region: CASSLGGLDQPQHF. Here the CDR3 DNA reads TGCGCCAGCAGCTTGGGAGGGTTGGATCAGCCCCAGCATTTT.

The chain joins TRBV29-1 to TRBJ1-4; 7 bases agree with TRBD1. Germline CDR1 SQVTM, CDR2 ANQGSEA. Trimming cost V 6 bases and J 5 bases; bases outside gene matches: 12. The CDR3 has 15 amino acids. In nucleotides, the CDR3 is TGCAGCGTGGCAAAGGGGGCCGACACGAATGAAAAACTGTTTTTT. Residues: CSVAKGADTNEKLFF.

This clone was picked up one time. The chain joins TRBV6-1 to TRBJ1-5, with D possibly being TRBD1 (6 bases). From germline, CDR1 is MNHNS and CDR2 SASEGT. This CDR3 has 16 amino acids. The V end was cut by 2 bases, the J end by 5 bases, with 16 bases between. CDR3 loop: CASSERVRGRDQPQHF. Written as DNA, the CDR3 is TGTGCCAGCAGTGAAAGGGTCAGGGGAAGAGATCAGCCCCAGCATTTT.

The chain couples TRBV5-1 to TRBJ2-7; 7 positions match TRBD1. CDR3 length: 13 residues. In germline, CDR1 is SGHRS, CDR2 YFSETQ. After removal of 3 bases from V and 3 bases from J, the junction contained 3 bases not matched to a gene. The DNA for the CDR3 is TGCGCCAGCAGCTGGAGACAGGGCTACGAGCAGTACTTC. It codes for CASSWRQGYEQYF. The full variable domain, with the rest looked up from reference TRBV5-1 and TRBJ2-7, is KAGVTQTPRYLIKTRGQQVTLSCSPISGHRSVSWYQQTPGQGLQFLFEYFSETQRNKGNFPGRFSGRQFSNSRSEMNVSTLELGDSALYLCASSWRQGYEQYFGPGTRLTVT.

The genes are TRBV19 and TRBJ2-3, with D perhaps TRBD1 or TRBD2 (5 bases each). Trimming took 3 bases from V and 2 from J, leaving 9 bases between them. The CDR3 runs 14 residues. The germline V gene encodes CDR1 LNHDA and CDR2 SQIVND (reference sequence). Here the CDR3 reads CASSMAGATDTQYF. The CDR3 DNA reads as TGTGCCAGTAGTATGGCCGGGGCCACAGATACGCAGTATTTT.

The chain couples TRBV9 to TRBJ1-1; no clear D gene. The germline CDR1 and CDR2 sequences are SGDLS and YYNGEE. This CDR3 contains 14 residues. The V end was cut by 0 bases, the J end by 0 bases, with 6 bases between. The DNA for the CDR3 is TGTGCCAGCAGCGTAGGGCAGGTGAACACTGAAGCTTTCTTT. Translating gives CASSVGQVNTEAFF. The complete variable domain, with remaining parts taken from reference TRBV9 and TRBJ1-1, reads DSGVTQTPKHLITATGQRVTLRCSPRSGDLSVYWYQQSLDQGLQFLIQYYNGEERAKGNILERFSAQQFPDLHSELNLSSLELGDSALYFCASSVGQVNTEAFFGQGTRLTVV.

The chain links TRBV10-3 to TRBJ2-7, with 7 bases that match TRBD1. The CDR3 extends over 14 amino acids. The germline CDR1 and CDR2 sequences are ENHRY and SYGVKD. V lost 3 bases, J lost 0 bases, and 2 bases stayed unmatched. CDR3: CAISERDSSYEQYF. CDR3 sequence (DNA): TGTGCCATCAGTGAAAGGGACAGCTCCTACGAGCAGTACTTC.

J is TRBJ2-5 and V is TRBV28, with D possibly TRBD1 on 5 matching bases. Trimming took off 1 base at V and 6 bases at J, with 9 bases between the two ends. CDR1 is MDHEN, CDR2 SYDVKM, per germline. This CDR3 is built from 13 residues. This CDR3 is CASSLFQGKTQYF. CDR3 bases: TGTGCCAGCAGTTTATTTCAGGGAAAGACCCAGTACTTC.

The chain combines TRBV5-4 with TRBJ2-3; D is possibly TRBD2 (5 bases). CDR1 is SGHNT, CDR2 YYREEE, per germline (reference sequence). V gave up 4 bases and J gave up 4 bases, with 13 bases separating them. This CDR3 has 14 amino acids. Written as DNA, the CDR3 is TGTGCCAGCAGCCGGGAACTAGAATCAGATACGCAGTATTTT. This sequence encodes CASSRELESDTQYF.

The chain employs TRBV29-1 and TRBJ1-1; 9 bases agree with TRBD1. V trimming: 6 bases; J trimming: 5 bases; junction bases outside the gene matches: 13. The CDR3 loop spans 15 amino acids. Germline lookup yields CDR1 SQVTM and CDR2 ANQGSEA. The CDR3 DNA is TGCAGCGTGACAGGGGGGAATCAGTTAGGGACTGAAGCTTTCTTT. Translated, it gives CSVTGGNQLGTEAFF.

The chain couples TRBV6-5 to TRBJ2-3; 7 bases map to TRBD2. Germline V gene data show CDR1 as MNHEY and CDR2 as SVGAGI. V dropped 5 bases and J dropped 9; count of bases not matched to a gene: 14. The CDR3 contains 15 residues. The CDR3 region is CASSPSLAVSITQYF. The CDR3 nucleotides read TGTGCCAGCAGTCCTTCCCTAGCGGTCTCGATAACGCAGTATTTT.

This chain links TRBV27 with TRBJ1-1, with D unclear. This CDR3 is built from 13 residues. The V gene lost 3 bases and the J gene lost 4 bases, with 9 bases spanning the gap. Germline V gene sequence: CDR1 MNHEY, CDR2 SMNVEV (reference sequence). CDR3 residues: CASSFIQATEAFF. Here the CDR3 DNA reads TGTGCCAGCAGTTTTATCCAGGCCACTGAAGCTTTCTTT.

This clone was picked up a small number of times. The chain couples TRBV7-2 to TRBJ2-5, with TRBD2 matching 7 bases. V lost 1 base and J lost 3; bases outside the gene matches: 8. CDR1 SGHTA and CDR2 FQGNSA come from the germline V gene. CDR3 size: 16 residues. The CDR3 sequence is CASSLVWAGEEETQYF. CDR3 nucleotide sequence: TGTGCCAGCAGCTTAGTGTGGGCGGGGGAGGAAGAGACCCAGTACTTC. The whole variable domain, filled in from reference TRBV7-2 and TRBJ2-5, reads GAGVSQSPSNKVTEKGKDVELRCDPISGHTALYWYRQSLGQGLEFLIYFQGNSAPDKSGLPSDRFSAERTGGSVSTLTIQRTQQEDSAVYLCASSLVWAGEEETQYFGPGTRLLVL.

In DNA form, the CDR3 reads TGTGCCAGCAGCACGGGACAGGGAGGCCATCAGCCCCAGCATTTT. Protein sequence: CASSTGQGGHQPQHF. The chain employs TRBV6-2 or TRBV6-3 and TRBJ1-5; 9 nucleotides line up with TRBD1. This CDR3 is built from 15 residues. CDR1 is MNHEY and CDR2 is SVGEGT in the germline V gene. With V trimmed by 6 bases and J by 5 bases, 8 bases remained unmatched.